This record looks at one TCR beta chain sequence and its context. The data were taken from a study of T cell changes during pregnancy in multiple sclerosis. Assay used: immunoSEQ multiplex PCR; TCRdb lists only in-frame clones, some missing. The top ten clones hold around 0.45% of a sample with tens of thousands of clones, 90% to 95% of them seen once. CDR1 and CDR2 from the germline V gene are SGHDT and YYEEEE. V lost 2 bases, J lost 2 bases, and 1 base stayed unmatched. This CDR3 spans 14 amino acids. The specimen was CD4+ T cells from peripheral blood mononuclear cells, collected in the third trimester of pregnancy. This receptor was identified in a female donor in good health, enrolled as a control in a pregnancy study. This rearrangement joins TRBV5-6 to TRBJ1-3, with 7 bases aligning to TRBD1. The DNA of the CDR3 is TGTGCCAGCAGCTTAAGGGGGCCTGGAAACACCATATATTTT. Its translation: CASSLRGPGNTIYF. The full variable domain, its missing parts supplied by reference TRBV5-6 and TRBJ1-3, is DAGVTQSPTHLIKTRGQQVTLRCSPKSGHDTVSWYQQALGQGPQFIFQYYEEEERQRGNFPDRFSGHQFPNYSSELNVNALLLGDSALYLCASSLRGPGNTIYFGEGSWLTVV.